The following is a T cell receptor (beta chain) sequence with its context. The antigen is unknown. This sample is drawn from a study of cytomegalovirus exposure and HLA in healthy donors. Findings and caveats of the study: At a 0.05 false discovery rate, a later analysis found 16,951 TCR beta sequences to be associated with HLA alleles. It was 150 or so TCR beta chains that were listed as cytomegalovirus-associated.

V was pared by 0 bases and J by 9 bases, with 11 bases between. This CDR3 is built from 14 residues. Germline V gene lookup returns CDR1 SNHLY and CDR2 FYNNEI. PCR amplification relied on 60 Vbeta primers (plus 13 Jbeta primers). Repertoires were generated with immunoSEQ multiplex PCR, while TCRdb's copy carries only in-frame clones and drops some. The table shows about 130,000 clones, with approximately 80% occurring only once. This receptor was identified in a man aged 35 to 55 in good health and CMV-seronegative. This chain links TRBV2 with TRBJ1-4, with D unresolved. Sequenced material: PBMCs. CDR3 loop: CASSEALGRQKLFF. In nucleotides, the CDR3 is TGTGCCAGCAGTGAAGCCCTGGGGAGGCAAAAACTGTTTTTT. Full variable domain (remainder filled in from reference TRBV2 and TRBJ1-4): EPEVTQTPSHQVTQMGQEVILRCVPISNHLYFYWYRQILGQKVEFLVSFYNNEISEKSEIFDDQFSVERPDGSNFTLKIRSTKLEDSAMYFCASSEALGRQKLFFGSGTQLSVL.